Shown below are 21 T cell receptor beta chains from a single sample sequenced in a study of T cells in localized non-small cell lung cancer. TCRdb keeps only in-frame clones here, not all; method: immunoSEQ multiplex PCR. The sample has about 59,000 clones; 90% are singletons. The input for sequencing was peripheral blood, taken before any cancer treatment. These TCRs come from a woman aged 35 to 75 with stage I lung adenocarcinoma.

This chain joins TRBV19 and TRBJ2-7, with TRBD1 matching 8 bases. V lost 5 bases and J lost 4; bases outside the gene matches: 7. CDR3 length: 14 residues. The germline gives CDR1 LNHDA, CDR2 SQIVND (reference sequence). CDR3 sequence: CASSYGQGGYEQYF. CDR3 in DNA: TGTGCCAGTAGTTATGGACAGGGTGGATACGAGCAGTACTTC. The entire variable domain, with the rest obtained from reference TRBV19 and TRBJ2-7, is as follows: DGGITQSPKYLFRKEGQNVTLSCEQNLNHDAMYWYRQDPGQGLRLIYYSQIVNDFQKGDIAEGYSVSREKKESFPLTVTSAQKNPTAFYLCASSYGQGGYEQYFGPGTRLTVT.

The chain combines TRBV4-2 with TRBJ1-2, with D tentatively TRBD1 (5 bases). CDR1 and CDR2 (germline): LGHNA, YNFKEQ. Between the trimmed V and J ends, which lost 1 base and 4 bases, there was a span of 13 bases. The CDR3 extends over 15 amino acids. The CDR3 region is CASSQAPGEFYGYTF. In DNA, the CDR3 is TGTGCCAGCAGCCAAGCTCCGGGGGAATTCTATGGCTACACCTTC.

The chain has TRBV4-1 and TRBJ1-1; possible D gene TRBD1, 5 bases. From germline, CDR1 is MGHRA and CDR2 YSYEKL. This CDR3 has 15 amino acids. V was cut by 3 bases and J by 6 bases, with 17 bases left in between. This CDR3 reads CASSQEEGLGAEAFF. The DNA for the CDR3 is TGCGCCAGCAGCCAGGAGGAGGGTTTGGGGGCTGAAGCTTTCTTT.

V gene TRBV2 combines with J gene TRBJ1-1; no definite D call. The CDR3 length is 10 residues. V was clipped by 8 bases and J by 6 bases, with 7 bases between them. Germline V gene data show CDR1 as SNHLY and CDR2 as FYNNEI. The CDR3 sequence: CASGVAEAFF. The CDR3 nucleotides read TGTGCCAGCGGCGTGGCTGAAGCTTTCTTT.

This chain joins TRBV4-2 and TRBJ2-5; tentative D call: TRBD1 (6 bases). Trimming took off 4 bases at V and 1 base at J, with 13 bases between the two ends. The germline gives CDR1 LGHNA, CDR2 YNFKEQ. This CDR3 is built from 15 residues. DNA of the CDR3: TGTGCCAGCAGCCCTCAGCGAGGGGGCCAAGAGACCCAGTACTTC. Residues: CASSPQRGGQETQYF.

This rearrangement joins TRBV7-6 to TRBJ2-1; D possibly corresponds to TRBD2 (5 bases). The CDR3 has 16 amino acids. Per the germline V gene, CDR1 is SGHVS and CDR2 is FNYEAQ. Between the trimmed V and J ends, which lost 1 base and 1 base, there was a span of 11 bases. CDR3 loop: CASSLGTSPSYNEQFF. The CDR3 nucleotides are TGTGCCAGCAGCTTAGGGACTTCTCCTTCCTACAATGAGCAGTTCTTC.

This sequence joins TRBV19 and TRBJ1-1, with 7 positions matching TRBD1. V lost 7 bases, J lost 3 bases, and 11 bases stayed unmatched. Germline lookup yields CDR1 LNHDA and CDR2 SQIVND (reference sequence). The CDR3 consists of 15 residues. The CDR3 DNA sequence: TGTGCCAGTACTTCCCAGGGGGGTGGGGACACTGAAGCTTTCTTT. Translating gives CASTSQGGGDTEAFF.

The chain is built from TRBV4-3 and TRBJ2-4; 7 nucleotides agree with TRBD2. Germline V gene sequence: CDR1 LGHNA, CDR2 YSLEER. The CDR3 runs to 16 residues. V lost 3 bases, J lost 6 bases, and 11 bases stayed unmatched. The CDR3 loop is CASSQRLAVGGNIQYF. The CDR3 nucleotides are TGCGCCAGCAGCCAGCGACTAGCCGTTGGGGGAAACATTCAGTACTTC.

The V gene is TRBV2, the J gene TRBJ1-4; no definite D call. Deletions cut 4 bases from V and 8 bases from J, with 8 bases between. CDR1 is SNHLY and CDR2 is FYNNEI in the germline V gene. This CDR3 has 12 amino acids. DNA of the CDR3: TGTGCCAGCAGTGGGTACAGCGAAAAACTGTTTTTT. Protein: CASSGYSEKLFF.

The CDR3: CASSLEGQGDAFF. The DNA for the CDR3 is TGCGCCAGCAGCTTGGAGGGGCAGGGGGATGCTTTCTTT. The gene calls are TRBV5-1 and TRBJ1-1; 7 positions match TRBD1. V trimming: 0 bases; J trimming: 11 bases; junction bases outside the gene matches: 7. The CDR3 consists of 13 residues. Per germline, CDR1 SGHRS and CDR2 YFSETQ.

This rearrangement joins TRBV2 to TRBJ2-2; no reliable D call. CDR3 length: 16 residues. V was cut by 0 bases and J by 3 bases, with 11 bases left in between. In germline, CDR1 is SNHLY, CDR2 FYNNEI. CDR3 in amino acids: CASSEAPQADTGELFF. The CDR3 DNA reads TGTGCCAGCAGTGAAGCTCCCCAGGCGGACACCGGGGAGCTGTTTTTT.

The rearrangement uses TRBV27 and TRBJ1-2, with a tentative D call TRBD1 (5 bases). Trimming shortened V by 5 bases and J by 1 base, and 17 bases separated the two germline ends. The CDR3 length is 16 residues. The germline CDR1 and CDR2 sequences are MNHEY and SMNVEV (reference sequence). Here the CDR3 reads CASSLGGLAHNYGYTF. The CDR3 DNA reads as TGTGCCAGCAGTCTGGGGGGGTTGGCTCATAACTATGGCTACACCTTC.

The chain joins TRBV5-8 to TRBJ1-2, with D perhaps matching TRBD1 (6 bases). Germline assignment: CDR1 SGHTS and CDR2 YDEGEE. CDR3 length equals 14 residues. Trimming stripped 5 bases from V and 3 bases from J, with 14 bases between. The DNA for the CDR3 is TGTGCCAGCAGATTCACAGGGAGCTACTATGGCTACACCTTC. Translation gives CASRFTGSYYGYTF. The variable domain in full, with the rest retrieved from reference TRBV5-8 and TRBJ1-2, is EAGVTQSPTHLIKTRGQQATLRCSPISGHTSVYWYQQALGLGLQFLLWYDEGEERNRGNFPPRFSGRQFPNYSSELNVNALELEDSALYLCASRFTGSYYGYTFGSGTRLTVV.

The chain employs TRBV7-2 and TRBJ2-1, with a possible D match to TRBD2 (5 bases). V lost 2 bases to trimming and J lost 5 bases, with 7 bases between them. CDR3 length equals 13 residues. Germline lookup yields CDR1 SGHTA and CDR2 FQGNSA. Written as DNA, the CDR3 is TGTGCCAGCAGCTTACAGCGGAACAATGAGCAGTTCTTC. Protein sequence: CASSLQRNNEQFF. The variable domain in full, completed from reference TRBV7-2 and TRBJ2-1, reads GAGVSQSPSNKVTEKGKDVELRCDPISGHTALYWYRQSLGQGLEFLIYFQGNSAPDKSGLPSDRFSAERTGGSVSTLTIQRTQQEDSAVYLCASSLQRNNEQFFGPGTRLTVL.

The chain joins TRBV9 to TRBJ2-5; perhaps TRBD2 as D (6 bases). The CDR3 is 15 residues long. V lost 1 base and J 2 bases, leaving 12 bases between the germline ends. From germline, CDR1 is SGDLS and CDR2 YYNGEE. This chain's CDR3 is CASSVQGGTQETQYF. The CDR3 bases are TGTGCCAGCAGCGTACAGGGCGGGACGCAAGAGACCCAGTACTTC.

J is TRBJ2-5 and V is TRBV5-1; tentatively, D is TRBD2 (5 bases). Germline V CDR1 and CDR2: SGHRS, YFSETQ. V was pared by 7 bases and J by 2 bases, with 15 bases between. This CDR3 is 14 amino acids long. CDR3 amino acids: CASSWTGVQETQYF. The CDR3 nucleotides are TGCGCCAGCTCGTGGACTGGGGTTCAAGAGACCCAGTACTTC.

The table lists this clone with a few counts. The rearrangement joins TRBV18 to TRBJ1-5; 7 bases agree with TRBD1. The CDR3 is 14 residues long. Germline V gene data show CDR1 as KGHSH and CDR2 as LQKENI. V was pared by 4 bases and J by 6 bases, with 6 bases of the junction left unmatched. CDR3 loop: CASSLTGEAQPQHF. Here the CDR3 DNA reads TGTGCCAGCTCACTCACAGGGGAAGCTCAGCCCCAGCATTTT. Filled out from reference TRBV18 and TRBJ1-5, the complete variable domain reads NAGVMQNPRHLVRRRGQEARLRCSPMKGHSHVYWYRQLPEEGLKFMVYLQKENIIDESGMPKERFSAEFPKEGPSILRIQQVVRGDSAAYFCASSLTGEAQPQHFGDGTRLSIL.

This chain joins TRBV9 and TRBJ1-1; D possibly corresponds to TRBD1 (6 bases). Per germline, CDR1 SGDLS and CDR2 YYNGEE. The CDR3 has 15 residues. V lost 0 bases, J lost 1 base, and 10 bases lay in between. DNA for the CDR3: TGTGCCAGCAGCGTAGTCACAGGGTCGAACACTGAAGCTTTCTTT. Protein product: CASSVVTGSNTEAFF. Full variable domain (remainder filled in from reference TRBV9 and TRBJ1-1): DSGVTQTPKHLITATGQRVTLRCSPRSGDLSVYWYQQSLDQGLQFLIQYYNGEERAKGNILERFSAQQFPDLHSELNLSSLELGDSALYFCASSVVTGSNTEAFFGQGTRLTVV.

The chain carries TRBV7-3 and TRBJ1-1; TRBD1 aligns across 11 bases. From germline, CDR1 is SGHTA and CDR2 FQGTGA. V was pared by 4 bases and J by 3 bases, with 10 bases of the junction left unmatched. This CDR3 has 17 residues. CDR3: CASSSRTGGARDTEAFF. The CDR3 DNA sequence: TGTGCCAGCAGCTCGAGGACAGGGGGCGCTAGGGACACTGAAGCTTTCTTT. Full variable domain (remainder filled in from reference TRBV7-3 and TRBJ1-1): GAGVSQTPSNKVTEKGKYVELRCDPISGHTALYWYRQSLGQGPEFLIYFQGTGAADDSGLPNDRFFAVRPEGSVSTLKIQRTERGDSAVYLCASSSRTGGARDTEAFFGQGTRLTVV.

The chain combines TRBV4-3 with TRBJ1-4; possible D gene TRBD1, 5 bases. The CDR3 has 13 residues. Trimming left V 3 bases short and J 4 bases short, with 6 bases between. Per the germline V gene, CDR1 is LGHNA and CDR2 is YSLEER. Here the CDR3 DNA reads TGCGCCAGCAGCCAGACAGATAATGAAAAACTGTTTTTT. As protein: CASSQTDNEKLFF.

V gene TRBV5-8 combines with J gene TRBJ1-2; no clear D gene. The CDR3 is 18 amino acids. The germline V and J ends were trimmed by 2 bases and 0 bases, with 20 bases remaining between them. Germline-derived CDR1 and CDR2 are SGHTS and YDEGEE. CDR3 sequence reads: CASSFQLLSGVSNYGYTF. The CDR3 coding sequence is TGTGCCAGCAGCTTCCAACTACTTTCGGGTGTATCTAACTATGGCTACACCTTC.